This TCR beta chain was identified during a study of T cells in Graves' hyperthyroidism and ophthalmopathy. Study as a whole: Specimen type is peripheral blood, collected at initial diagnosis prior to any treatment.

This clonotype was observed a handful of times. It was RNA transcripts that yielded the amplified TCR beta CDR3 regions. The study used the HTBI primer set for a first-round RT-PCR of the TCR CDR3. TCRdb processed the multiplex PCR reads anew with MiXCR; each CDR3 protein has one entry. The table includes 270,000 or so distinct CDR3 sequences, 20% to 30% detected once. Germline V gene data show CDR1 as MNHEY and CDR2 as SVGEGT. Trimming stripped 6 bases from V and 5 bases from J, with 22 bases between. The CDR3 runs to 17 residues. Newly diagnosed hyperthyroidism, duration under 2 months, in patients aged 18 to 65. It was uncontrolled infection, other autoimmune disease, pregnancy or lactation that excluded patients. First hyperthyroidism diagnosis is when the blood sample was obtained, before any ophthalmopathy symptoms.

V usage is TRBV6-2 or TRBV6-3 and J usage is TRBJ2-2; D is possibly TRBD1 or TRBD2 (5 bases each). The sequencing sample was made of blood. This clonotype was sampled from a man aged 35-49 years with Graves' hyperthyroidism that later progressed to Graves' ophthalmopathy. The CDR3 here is CASSSLQGASRTGELFF. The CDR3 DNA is TGTGCCAGCAGCTCGCTCCAGGGAGCCTCGAGGACCGGGGAGCTGTTTTTT.